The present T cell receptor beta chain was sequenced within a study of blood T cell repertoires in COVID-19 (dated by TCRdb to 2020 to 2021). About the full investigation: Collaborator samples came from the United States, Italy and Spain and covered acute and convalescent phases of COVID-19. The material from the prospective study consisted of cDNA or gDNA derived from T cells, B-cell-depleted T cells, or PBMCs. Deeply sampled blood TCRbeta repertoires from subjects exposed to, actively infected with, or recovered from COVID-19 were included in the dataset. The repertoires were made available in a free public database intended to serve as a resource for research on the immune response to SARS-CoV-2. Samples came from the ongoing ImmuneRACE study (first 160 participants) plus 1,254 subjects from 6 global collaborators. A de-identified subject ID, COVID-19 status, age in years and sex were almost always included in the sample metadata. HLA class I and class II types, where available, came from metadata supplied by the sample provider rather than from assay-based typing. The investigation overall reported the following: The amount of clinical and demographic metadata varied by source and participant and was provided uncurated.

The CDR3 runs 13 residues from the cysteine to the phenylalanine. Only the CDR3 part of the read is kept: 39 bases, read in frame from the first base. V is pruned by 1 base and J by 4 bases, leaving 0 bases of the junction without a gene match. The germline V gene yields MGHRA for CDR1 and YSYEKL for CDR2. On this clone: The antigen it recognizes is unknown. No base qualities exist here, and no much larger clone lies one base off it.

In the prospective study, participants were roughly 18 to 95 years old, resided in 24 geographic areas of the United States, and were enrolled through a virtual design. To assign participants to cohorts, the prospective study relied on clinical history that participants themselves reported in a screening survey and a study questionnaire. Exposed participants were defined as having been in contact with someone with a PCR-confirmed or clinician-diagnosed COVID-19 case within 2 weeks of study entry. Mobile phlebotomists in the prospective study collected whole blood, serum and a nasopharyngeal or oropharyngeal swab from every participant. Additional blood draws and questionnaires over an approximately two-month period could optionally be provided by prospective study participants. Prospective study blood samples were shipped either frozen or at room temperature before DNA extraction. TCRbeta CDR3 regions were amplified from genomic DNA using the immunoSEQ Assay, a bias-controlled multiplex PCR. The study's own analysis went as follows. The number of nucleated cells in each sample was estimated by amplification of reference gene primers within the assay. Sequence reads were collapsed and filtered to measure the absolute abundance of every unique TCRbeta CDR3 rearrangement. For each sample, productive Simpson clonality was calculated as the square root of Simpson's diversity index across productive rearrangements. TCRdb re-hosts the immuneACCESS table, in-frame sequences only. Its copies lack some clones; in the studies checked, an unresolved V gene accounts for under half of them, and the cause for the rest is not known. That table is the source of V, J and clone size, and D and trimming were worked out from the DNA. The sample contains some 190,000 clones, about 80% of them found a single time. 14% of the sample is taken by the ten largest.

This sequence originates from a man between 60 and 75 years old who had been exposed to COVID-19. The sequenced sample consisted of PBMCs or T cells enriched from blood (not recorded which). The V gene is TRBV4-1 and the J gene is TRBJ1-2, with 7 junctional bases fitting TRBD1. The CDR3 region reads CASSQGQGYGYTF. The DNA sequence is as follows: TGCGCCAGCAGCCAAGGACAGGGCTATGGCTACACCTTC.